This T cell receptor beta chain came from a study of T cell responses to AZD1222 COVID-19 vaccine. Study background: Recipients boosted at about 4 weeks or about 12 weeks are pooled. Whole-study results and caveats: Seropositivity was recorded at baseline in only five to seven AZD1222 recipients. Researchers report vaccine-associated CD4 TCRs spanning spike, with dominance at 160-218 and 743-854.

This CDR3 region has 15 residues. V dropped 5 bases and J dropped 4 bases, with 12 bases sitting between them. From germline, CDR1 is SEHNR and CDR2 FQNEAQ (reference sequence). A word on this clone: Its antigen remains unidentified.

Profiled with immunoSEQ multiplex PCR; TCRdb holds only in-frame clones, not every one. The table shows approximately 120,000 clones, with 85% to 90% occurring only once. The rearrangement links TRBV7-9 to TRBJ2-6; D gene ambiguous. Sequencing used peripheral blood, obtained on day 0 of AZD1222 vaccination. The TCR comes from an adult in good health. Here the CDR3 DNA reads TGTGCCAGCAGCCTGTTGAGTCCCGGGGCCAACGTCCTGACTTTC. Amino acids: CASSLLSPGANVLTF. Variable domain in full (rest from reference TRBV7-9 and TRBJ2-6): DTGVSQNPRHKITKRGQNVTFRCDPISEHNRLYWYRQTLGQGPEFLTYFQNEAQLEKSRLLSDRFSAERPKGSFSTLEIQRTEQGDSAMYLCASSLLSPGANVLTFGAGSRLTVL.